This TCR beta chain is from a study of glioma-infiltrating T cells. This clonotype was seen ten or more times. Its specificity is not known. General study results and limits: Tissue and blood shared very few CDR3 sequences. Above-expected tissue-blood divergence occurred in all gliomas, most in low-grade ones.

Amplification of TCR alpha and beta CDR3 regions from RNA used iRepertoire nested multiplex PCR. For one-step reverse transcription and amplification, about 85-400 ng of tissue mRNA or PBMC total RNA was used. MiXCR, run by TCRdb on the multiplex PCR reads, gives a single entry per CDR3 protein. The table lists 150,000 to 200,000 distinct CDR3 sequences, roughly 45% of them singletons. V was cut by 3 bases and J by 2 bases, with 9 bases left in between. Germline V gene sequence: CDR1 DFQATT, CDR2 SNEGSKA (reference sequence). This CDR3 spans 13 amino acids. The sequence derives from a human donor with low-grade glioma or glioblastoma, undergoing nonglioma brain surgery, or in good health (not recorded which). This rearrangement joins TRBV20-1 to TRBJ2-3; perhaps TRBD2 as D (6 bases). The specimen was glioma tissue, nonneoplastic brain tissue, or PBMCs (not recorded which). The CDR3 DNA is TGCAGTGCTAGCGGGAGTAACACAGATACGCAGTATTTT. Its translation is CSASGSNTDTQYF.